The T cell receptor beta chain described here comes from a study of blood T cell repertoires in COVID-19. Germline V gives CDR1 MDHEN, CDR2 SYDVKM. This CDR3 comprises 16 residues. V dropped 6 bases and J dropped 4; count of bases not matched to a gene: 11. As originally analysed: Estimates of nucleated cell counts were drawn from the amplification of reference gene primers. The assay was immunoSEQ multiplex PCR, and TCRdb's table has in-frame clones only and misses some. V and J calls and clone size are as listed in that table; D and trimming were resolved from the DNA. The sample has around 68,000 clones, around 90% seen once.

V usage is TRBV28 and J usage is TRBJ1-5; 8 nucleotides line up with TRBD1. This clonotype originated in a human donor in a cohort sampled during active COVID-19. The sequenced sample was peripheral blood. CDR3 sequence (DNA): TGTGCCAGCAGCCCTTCACGGACAGGGCGGAATCAGCCCCAGCATTTT. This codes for CASSPSRTGRNQPQHF.